Following are 15 T cell receptor beta chains from one sample sequenced in a study of identical twins. MiXCR, run by TCRdb on the 5' RACE reads, gives a single entry per CDR3 protein. There are 700,000 or so distinct CDR3 sequences in the sample; roughly 20% occur only once, and roughly 4% lies in the top ten. These data were likewise used in another study, on T cells expressing NK-cell markers.

The specimen was PBMCs. Every receptor here comes from a woman aged 18-30 years in good health.

The V and J genes are TRBV20-1 and TRBJ2-2; 8 nucleotides match TRBD2. Germline assignment: CDR1 DFQATT and CDR2 SNEGSKA (reference sequence). V lost 1 base and J lost 5; bases outside the gene matches: 0. The CDR3 extends over 13 amino acids. CDR3 in amino acids: CSARAGGTGELFF. The CDR3 bases are TGCAGTGCTAGAGCGGGAGGGACCGGGGAGCTGTTTTTT.

This clonotype was picked up many times. The V call is TRBV5-5, the J call TRBJ2-1; no clear D. The ends were cut back, 1 base at V and 0 bases at J, with 11 bases in the middle. The CDR3 has 16 residues. Germline CDR1 and CDR2: SGHKS and YYEKEE (reference sequence). The CDR3 DNA follows: TGTGCCAGCAGCTTGAGGCAACAGAGCTCCTACAATGAGCAGTTCTTC. This translates into CASSLRQQSSYNEQFF.

The chain recombines TRBV6-1 with TRBJ2-3; possible D gene TRBD2, 6 bases. This CDR3 spans 16 amino acids. Between the trimmed V and J ends, which lost 5 bases and 2 bases, there was a span of 17 bases. Per the germline V gene, CDR1 is MNHNS and CDR2 is SASEGT. The CDR3 reads CASSLAINSFTDTQYF. The CDR3 coding sequence is TGTGCCAGCAGTCTAGCGATAAACAGCTTCACAGATACGCAGTATTTT.

The V call is TRBV7-2, the J call TRBJ2-3; 8 nucleotides match TRBD1. From germline, CDR1 is SGHTA and CDR2 FQGNSA. Trimming at V came to 2 bases and at J to 3 bases, leaving 4 bases not matched to a gene. The CDR3 runs 15 residues. CDR3 sequence: CASSLSGQGTDTQYF. The CDR3 coding sequence is TGTGCCAGCAGCTTATCCGGACAGGGAACAGATACGCAGTATTTT.

The genes are TRBV10-3 and TRBJ2-1; no reliable D call. This CDR3 spans 16 amino acids. Germline CDR1 is ENHRY and CDR2 is SYGVKD. Trimming removed 0 bases at V and 8 bases at J, with 17 bases between. CDR3 amino acids: CAISESGSAAAHEQFF. The CDR3 DNA is TGTGCCATCAGTGAGTCGGGGTCGGCTGCGGCACATGAGCAGTTCTTC.

The sample holds many counts of this clonotype. The gene calls are TRBV27 and TRBJ1-5; TRBD1 matches 9 bases. The V gene's germline CDR1 is MNHEY and CDR2 SMNVEV (reference sequence). With V trimmed by 4 bases and J by 5 bases, 9 bases remained unmatched. The CDR3 is made up of 16 amino acids. CDR3 DNA sequence: TGTGCCAGCAGTTCCCTAAAGGACAGGGGTTATCAGCCCCAGCATTTT. As protein: CASSSLKDRGYQPQHF.

The rearrangement uses TRBV12-3 or TRBV12-4 and TRBJ2-2, with 8 bases matching TRBD2. With 8 bases clipped from V and 5 bases from J, the junction kept 10 bases outside the gene matches. There are 15 residues in the CDR3. DNA of the CDR3: TGTGCCAGCGGCCAGGCGCCGGGGGGGACCGGGGAGCTGTTTTTT. Amino acid sequence: CASGQAPGGTGELFF.

This clonotype turned up a few times. J is TRBJ2-1 and V is TRBV11-2; no reliable D call. This CDR3 region has 15 residues. Germline lookup yields CDR1 SGHAT and CDR2 FQNNGV. V lost 5 bases, J lost 2 bases, and 13 bases lay in between. CDR3 protein: CASSRGAQTYNEQFF. DNA of the CDR3: TGTGCCAGCAGCCGAGGTGCCCAGACCTACAATGAGCAGTTCTTC.

This clonotype was detected only a few times. V usage is TRBV5-4 and J usage is TRBJ1-4; TRBD1 matches 10 bases. The J segment lost 8 bases and the V segment lost 4 bases, leaving 8 bases of the junction unmatched. CDR1 and CDR2 (germline): SGHNT, YYREEE (reference sequence). This CDR3 has 15 amino acids. The CDR3 region has the DNA TGTGCCAGCAGCCGCCGGGACAGGGGAGGCGAAAAACTGTTTTTT. This translates into CASSRRDRGGEKLFF.

This clonotype was counted ten times or more. The genes are TRBV20-1 and TRBJ2-1; D is perhaps TRBD2 (6 bases). The CDR3 extends over 15 amino acids. The ends were cut back, 4 bases at V and 8 bases at J, with 21 bases in the middle. Germline CDR1 is DFQATT and CDR2 is SNEGSKA (reference sequence). This CDR3 is CSAIPGTLRTDEQFF. CDR3 DNA sequence: TGCAGTGCTATACCCGGGACTCTAAGGACGGATGAGCAGTTCTTC.

The J gene is TRBJ1-1, the V gene TRBV20-1; the D is unclear. CDR3 length: 11 residues. The germline CDR1 and CDR2 sequences are DFQATT and SNEGSKA (reference sequence). Trimming took off 7 bases at V and 3 bases at J, with 9 bases between the two ends. This chain's CDR3 is CSVFRYTEAFF. For the CDR3, the DNA is TGCAGTGTTTTTAGGTACACTGAAGCTTTCTTT.

This clonotype was seen ten or more times. The V call is TRBV29-1, the J call TRBJ1-2; D is uncertain. V was clipped by 6 bases and J by 0 bases, with 14 bases between them. The V gene's germline CDR1 is SQVTM and CDR2 ANQGSEA. The CDR3 sequence is 14 residues long. CDR3: CSVLKGQANYGYTF. DNA of the CDR3: TGCAGCGTGCTTAAGGGCCAAGCTAACTATGGCTACACCTTC.

This clonotype came up a few times. This chain uses TRBV16 with TRBJ1-1; D remains ambiguous. The CDR3 contains 13 residues. V dropped 0 bases and J dropped 5 bases, with 7 bases sitting between them. Germline V CDR1 and CDR2: KGHSY, FQNENV. The CDR3 bases are TGTGCCAGCAGCCAATCAAGTGGGACTGAAGCTTTCTTT. This gives the protein CASSQSSGTEAFF.

This clonotype was recorded a few times. This chain links TRBV20-1 with TRBJ2-7; D unresolved. The CDR3 runs to 13 residues. The germline gives CDR1 DFQATT, CDR2 SNEGSKA (reference sequence). Trimming left V 4 bases short and J 6 bases short, with 16 bases between. The DNA of the CDR3 is TGCAGTGCTACGGACGGGCCAGCGACCGAGCAGTACTTC. Translating gives CSATDGPATEQYF.

The chain carries TRBV20-1 and TRBJ2-1; 9 bases match TRBD2. This CDR3 spans 15 amino acids. V gave up 2 bases and J gave up 6 bases; unmatched junction bases: 8. Germline V gene data show CDR1 as DFQATT and CDR2 as SNEGSKA (reference sequence). CDR3 sequence reads: CSARSSSGISNEQFF. For the CDR3, the DNA is TGCAGTGCTAGATCCTCTAGCGGGATCAGCAATGAGCAGTTCTTC.